This T cell receptor (beta chain) was obtained from a study of neurological immune-mediated disorders. CDR3 size: 13 residues. Trimming removed 3 bases at V and 6 bases at J, with 8 bases between. The V gene's germline CDR1 is LGHDT and CDR2 YNNKEL (reference sequence). The cDNA was produced through 5'RACE with 10-nucleotide random UMIs. TCRdb recomputed calls from the 5' RACE reads with MiXCR, one row per CDR3 protein. The sample contains about 79,000 distinct CDR3 sequences, roughly 13% of which appear only once. This clonotype was seen repeatedly, ten times or more. No antigen is known for it. The study, taken as a whole, reports: The absence of any CDR3 amino acid sequence shared by expanded clones across subjects suggests that repertoires were private in all groups. Multiple sclerosis was found to have the least TCR clonal expansion, below healthy controls, and HTLV-1-associated myelopathy the most.

Sequenced input: PBMCs. The clonotype was recovered from a woman aged 45-65 years in good health. The chain recombines TRBV3-1 with TRBJ2-2, with D maybe TRBD1 (5 bases). CDR3 amino acids: CASSQQGSGELFF. The DNA of the CDR3 is TGTGCCAGCAGCCAGCAGGGTTCCGGGGAGCTGTTTTTT.